This TCR beta chain derives from a study of shared clonotypes between healthy human individuals. On sorted subsets, replicate PCRs used roughly 190 ng DNA, or around 30,000 T cell genomes. Only in-frame clones appear in the TCRdb table, and some are missing; sequencing was by immunoSEQ multiplex PCR. The repertoire includes 650,000 to 800,000 clones, under 95% of them detected once, and 24% sits in the top ten. Naive CD8 cells lacked CD45RO and underwent positive selection for CCR7, leaving out terminally differentiated effector memory CD45RA+ cells. The CDR3 loop spans 16 amino acids. The germline V and J ends were trimmed by 6 bases and 2 bases, with 17 bases remaining between them. Per the germline V gene, CDR1 is MDHEN and CDR2 is SYDVKM.

The material sequenced was naive CD8+ T cells sorted from blood. The rearrangement uses TRBV28 and TRBJ2-1, with D perhaps matching TRBD2 (6 bases). The source is a man younger than 45 in good health. The CDR3 loop reads CASRGAREYPYNEQFF. DNA for the CDR3: TGTGCCAGCAGAGGGGCCCGGGAGTACCCCTACAATGAGCAGTTCTTC.